The entry below describes one TCR beta chain. Its cognate antigen is unknown. Trimming left V 5 bases short and J 2 bases short, with 8 bases between. This CDR3 has 13 residues. Germline CDR1 SEHNR, CDR2 FQNEAQ (reference sequence). The source of the sample is a study of spatial heterogeneity in lung cancer. Study overall: On average, each unique TCR and UMI combination appeared more than ten times in raw reads. Findings of the study overall: Ubiquitous expanded tumor TCRs showed up in blood more at resection than follow-up.

Time point indicated: sample taken at primary tumor resection. Untreated early-stage non-small cell lung cancer patients, approximately 79 in total, were the donors. From tumor, nontumor lung or frozen PBMC, whole RNA was taken unsorted for sequencing. TCRdb processed the 5' RACE reads anew with MiXCR; each CDR3 protein has one entry. The data show some 21,000 distinct CDR3 sequences, with roughly 4.5% seen just once and 7% to 8.5% held by the top ten. The starting material was PBMCs, obtained at surgery. This TCR derives from a male donor with early-stage non-small cell lung cancer. V and J are TRBV7-9 and TRBJ2-3; D is possibly TRBD2 (5 bases). CDR3 loop: CASSGGFTDTQYF. The CDR3 DNA reads as TGTGCCAGCAGCGGCGGGTTCACAGATACGCAGTATTTT.